These 27 T cell receptor beta chains were all obtained from the same sample, sequenced in a study of regulatory T cells in long-lasting Graves disease. The authors built TCR beta libraries using iRepertoire HTBI primers and Arm-PCR of CDR3 regions. TCRdb itself ran the multiplex PCR reads through MiXCR, one entry per CDR3 protein. The repertoire has a few hundred thousand distinct CDR3 sequences, 12% of them found once; the top ten carry under 20%. This sample's time point: newly diagnosed GD, antithyroid drugs for less than 3 months. Extracted RNA from PBMCs served as the source of the TCR library. Another study also made use of these data, one on T cells in Graves' hyperthyroidism and ophthalmopathy.

The sample was peripheral blood mononuclear cells (PBMCs), taken at new diagnosis, from a patient treated with antithyroid drugs. The origin of the receptors is a woman between 18 and 30 years old with Graves disease.

This clonotype was recorded at least ten times. This rearrangement joins TRBV7-6 to TRBJ2-2, with no clear D. V dropped 2 bases and J dropped 2 bases, with 12 bases sitting between them. CDR1 is SGHVS and CDR2 is FNYEAQ in the germline V gene. This CDR3 contains 16 residues. CDR3 sequence: CASSLYRGPNTGELFF. CDR3 DNA sequence: TGTGCCAGCAGCTTATATCGCGGTCCTAACACCGGGGAGCTGTTTTTT. Filled out from reference TRBV7-6 and TRBJ2-2, the complete variable domain reads GAGVSQSPRYKVTKRGQDVALRCDPISGHVSLYWYRQALGQGPEFLTYFNYEAQQDKSGLPNDRFSAERPEGSISTLTIQRTEQRDSAMYRCASSLYRGPNTGELFFGEGSRLTVL.

The chain couples TRBV20-1 to TRBJ2-1, with no clear D. The V end lost 5 bases, the J end lost 8 bases, and 16 bases lay between the germline ends. CDR3 size: 13 residues. Germline values: CDR1 DFQATT, CDR2 SNEGSKA (reference sequence). In nucleotides, the CDR3 is TGCAGTGCTCAGGCGGACGTTAGGGATGAGCAGTTCTTC. Translation: CSAQADVRDEQFF.

This clonotype was found many times. The chain employs TRBV20-1 and TRBJ2-7; TRBD2 matches at 13 bases. Trimming removed 6 bases from V and 4 bases from J; junction bases left unmatched: 6. CDR3 size: 14 residues. Germline V gene lookup returns CDR1 DFQATT and CDR2 SNEGSKA (reference sequence). CDR3 sequence reads: CSARGTSGVYEQYF. The CDR3 region has the DNA TGCAGTGCAAGGGGGACTAGCGGGGTTTACGAGCAGTACTTC.

At least ten counts were recorded for this clonotype. The genes are TRBV6-2 or TRBV6-3 and TRBJ2-1; 7 bases line up with TRBD2. Germline assignment: CDR1 MNHEY and CDR2 SVGEGT. Trimming cost V 6 bases and J 6 bases; bases outside gene matches: 11. The CDR3 loop spans 15 amino acids. The CDR3 coding sequence is TGTGCCAGCAGCAGAGGACTAGTAGATCCCAATGAGCAGTTCTTC. Amino acids: CASSRGLVDPNEQFF.

This clonotype was seen repeatedly, ten times or more. The V gene is TRBV28, the J gene TRBJ1-1; D is ambiguous. The CDR3 covers 11 residues. Germline assignment: CDR1 MDHEN and CDR2 SYDVKM. The V end lost 3 bases, the J end lost 5 bases, and 4 bases lay between the germline ends. Here the CDR3 DNA reads TGTGCCAGCAGTTTCCGGACTGAAGCTTTCTTT. It is translated as CASSFRTEAFF. The full variable domain, completed using reference TRBV28 and TRBJ1-1, is DVKVTQSSRYLVKRTGEKVFLECVQDMDHENMFWYRQDPGLGLRLIYFSYDVKMKEKGDIPEGYSVSREKKERFSLILESASTNQTSMYLCASSFRTEAFFGQGTRLTVV.

The gene calls are TRBV6-5 and TRBJ1-2, with D uncertain. Trimming shortened V by 0 bases and J by 5 bases, and 7 bases separated the two germline ends. This CDR3 has 13 residues. Germline loops: CDR1 MNHEY, CDR2 SVGAGI. CDR3 region: CASSYSAEYGYTF. DNA of the CDR3: TGTGCCAGCAGTTACTCGGCGGAGTATGGCTACACCTTC.

This clonotype was seen a handful of times. The gene calls are TRBV5-1 and TRBJ2-3; D tentatively fits TRBD1 or TRBD2 (5 bases each). Trimming left V 3 bases short and J 2 bases short, with 10 bases between. This CDR3 has 14 residues. Germline V gene sequence: CDR1 SGHRS, CDR2 YFSETQ. The CDR3, as DNA: TGCGCCAGCAGCTCGGGACCATTCACAGATACGCAGTATTTT. As protein: CASSSGPFTDTQYF.

This rearrangement joins TRBV5-1 to TRBJ2-1; D call uncertain. The CDR3 has 13 amino acids. The V gene lost 4 bases and the J gene lost 10 bases, with 15 bases spanning the gap. The V gene's germline CDR1 is SGHRS and CDR2 YFSETQ. The CDR3 DNA reads TGCGCCAGCAGCCTCCTTCCGAGGTCAGAGCAGTTCTTC. It yields the protein CASSLLPRSEQFF.

The V gene is TRBV20-1, the J gene TRBJ2-2; D is uncertain. The germline gives CDR1 DFQATT, CDR2 SNEGSKA (reference sequence). V was trimmed by 1 base and J by 2 bases, leaving 11 bases between them. The CDR3 runs to 15 residues. The CDR3 DNA follows: TGCAGTGCTAGAGGGACGCGAGGAAACACCGGGGAGCTGTTTTTT. It encodes CSARGTRGNTGELFF.

This clonotype was detected a few times. The genes are TRBV6-2 or TRBV6-3 and TRBJ2-5; D might be TRBD2 (6 bases). This CDR3 spans 12 amino acids. The germline CDR1 and CDR2 sequences are MNHEY and SVGEGT. V was clipped by 6 bases and J by 6 bases, with 11 bases between them. The DNA for the CDR3 is TGTGCCAGCAGCCCTGCGGGGAAGACCCAGTACTTC. This encodes CASSPAGKTQYF.

This clonotype turned up a few times. The chain combines TRBV7-9 with TRBJ2-2, with D perhaps TRBD2 (6 bases). Germline CDR1 SEHNR, CDR2 FQNEAQ (reference sequence). Trimming took off 7 bases at V and 7 bases at J, with 10 bases between the two ends. CDR3 length: 12 amino acids. The CDR3 is CASTWRGGELFF. CDR3 in DNA: TGTGCCAGCACTTGGCGGGGCGGGGAGCTGTTTTTT.

This rearrangement joins TRBV14 to TRBJ1-1; no reliable D call. The V end lost 0 bases, the J end lost 4 bases, and 18 bases lay between the germline ends. CDR1 is SGHDN and CDR2 is FVKESK in the germline V gene. The CDR3 runs to 17 residues. CDR3 coding DNA: TGTGCCAGCAGCCAAGAGTGGCGAGGGTCCGAGGGCACTGAAGCTTTCTTT. Its translation is CASSQEWRGSEGTEAFF.

The table lists this clonotype with many counts. The rearrangement joins TRBV12-3 or TRBV12-4 to TRBJ1-2, with D unclear. This CDR3 contains 12 residues. Trimming left V 5 bases short and J 3 bases short, with 7 bases between. The CDR3 protein is CASSRDHYGYTF. CDR3 DNA sequence: TGTGCCAGCAGTCGAGACCACTATGGCTACACCTTC.

This clonotype has ten or more counts. The chain links TRBV12-3 or TRBV12-4 to TRBJ2-1; 9 bases are shared with TRBD1. The J segment lost 3 bases and the V segment lost 6 bases, leaving 9 bases of the junction unmatched. The CDR3 contains 16 residues. The CDR3 sequence is CASSLAGQGNYNEQFF. The CDR3 nucleotides read TGTGCCAGCAGCCTAGCCGGACAGGGGAACTACAATGAGCAGTTCTTC.

As regards this clonotype: A clone one base away is much larger, so this may be a read error. V is TRBV7-6 and J is TRBJ2-7; 8 bases agree with TRBD2. The ends lost 5 bases at V and 3 bases at J; junction bases unmatched: 15. The CDR3 has 17 residues. The germline gives CDR1 SGHVS, CDR2 FNYEAQ. CDR3 sequence reads: CASSPAGGGRPFYEQYV. The CDR3, as DNA: TGTGCCAGCAGCCCCGCGGGGGGCGGGAGGCCCTTCTACGAGCAGTACGTC.

The chain links TRBV4-1 to TRBJ2-6; D is possibly TRBD1 (5 bases). This CDR3 has 16 amino acids. Trimming took 0 bases from V and 1 from J, leaving 7 bases between them. Looked up from germline, CDR1 is MGHRA and CDR2 is YSYEKL. CDR3 loop: CASSQEGHSGANVLTF. The DNA for the CDR3 is TGCGCCAGCAGCCAAGAGGGGCATTCTGGGGCCAACGTCCTGACTTTC.

This clonotype showed up just a few times. The chain employs TRBV10-3 and TRBJ2-4; possible D gene TRBD2, 5 bases. Germline V gene lookup returns CDR1 ENHRY and CDR2 SYGVKD. The CDR3 length is 15 residues. V lost 3 bases and J lost 6, with 15 bases in between. CDR3 DNA: TGTGCCATCAGTGATCAAGCGGAAACGTCAAACATTCAGTACTTC. Translated: CAISDQAETSNIQYF.

The chain carries TRBV5-1 and TRBJ2-7; D is unclear. CDR3 size: 15 residues. V was trimmed by 2 bases and J by 1 base, leaving 13 bases between them. Germline lookup yields CDR1 SGHRS and CDR2 YFSETQ. CDR3 nucleotide sequence: TGCGCCAGCAGCTTAGACCCGGACGGATCCTACGAGCAGTACTTC. Translated, it gives CASSLDPDGSYEQYF.

The chain uses TRBV20-1 and TRBJ2-7; maybe TRBD2 (7 bases). The CDR3 consists of 14 residues. Trimming removed 5 bases at V and 4 bases at J, with 18 bases between. In germline, CDR1 is DFQATT, CDR2 SNEGSKA (reference sequence). This CDR3 is CSAWGGGLTYEQYF. Written as DNA, the CDR3 is TGCAGTGCTTGGGGGGGGGGCCTGACGTACGAGCAGTACTTC.

This clonotype was seen ten or more times. V is TRBV24-1 and J is TRBJ1-2; 9 nucleotides align to TRBD1. V trimming: 3 bases; J trimming: 5 bases; junction bases outside the gene matches: 3. Germline CDR1 KGHDR, CDR2 SFDVKD. The CDR3 is made up of 14 amino acids. CDR3 residues: CATSDRDREYGYTF. The CDR3 region has the DNA TGTGCCACCAGTGATAGGGACAGGGAGTATGGCTACACCTTC.

This clonotype was observed many times. The rearrangement links TRBV28 to TRBJ2-7; D remains ambiguous. The CDR3 is 14 amino acids. Germline loops: CDR1 MDHEN, CDR2 SYDVKM. V lost 6 bases to trimming and J lost 5 bases, with 17 bases between them. CDR3 region: CASSSPYENNEQYF. The DNA of the CDR3 is TGTGCCAGCAGCTCCCCGTACGAGAACAACGAGCAGTACTTC.

This clonotype was counted many times. The gene calls are TRBV12-3 or TRBV12-4 and TRBJ1-6; D unclear. Trimming removed 2 bases from V and 10 bases from J, with 6 bases in between. This CDR3 spans 12 amino acids. The CDR3 DNA sequence: TGTGCCAGCAGTTTATCCGACTCACCCCTCCACTTT. Protein: CASSLSDSPLHF.

The sample holds many counts of this clonotype. The chain couples TRBV20-1 to TRBJ1-5; the D is unclear. V was clipped by 2 bases and J by 2 bases, with 19 bases between them. Germline V lookup: CDR1 DFQATT, CDR2 SNEGSKA (reference sequence). The CDR3 length is 17 residues. In DNA form, the CDR3 reads TGCAGTGCTAGACCACCGGTGAGGGCGGGCGGCAATCAGCCCCAGCATTTT. Translated: CSARPPVRAGGNQPQHF.

Many counts were recorded for this clonotype. This chain connects TRBV12-3 or TRBV12-4 to TRBJ1-5, with 7 bases identical to TRBD1. The CDR3 covers 12 residues. J lost 11 bases, V lost 0 bases, and 1 base had no gene match. In nucleotides, the CDR3 is TGTGCCAGCAGTTTAGCCCAGGGGGCCCAGCATTTT. Translation: CASSLAQGAQHF.

This clonotype showed up many times. This chain links TRBV7-8 with TRBJ1-2, with unresolved D. Trimming cost V 10 bases and J 4 bases, with 19 bases left between them. The CDR3 length is 14 residues. Germline V CDR1 and CDR2: SGHVS, FQNEAQ. The chain's CDR3 is CATRGSGWIYGYTF. For the CDR3, the DNA is TGTGCCACTCGTGGGTCCGGGTGGATCTATGGCTACACCTTC.

This clonotype was counted ten times or more. The chain recombines TRBV27 with TRBJ2-3; TRBD1 aligns across 7 bases. V lost 4 bases and J lost 7; bases outside the gene matches: 2. Germline V gene lookup returns CDR1 MNHEY and CDR2 SMNVEV (reference sequence). The CDR3 spans 12 residues. The CDR3 DNA reads TGTGCCAGCAGTTCGACAGGGAATACGCAGTATTTT. It encodes CASSSTGNTQYF.

This clonotype was observed a few times. The chain recombines TRBV15 with TRBJ2-1; D might be TRBD2 (5 bases). The CDR3 loop spans 14 amino acids. CDR1 is LNHNV, CDR2 YYDKDF, per germline (reference sequence). The ends were cut back, 8 bases at V and 4 bases at J, with 15 bases in the middle. CDR3 in amino acids: CATEKTRNYNEQFF. CDR3 DNA: TGTGCCACCGAAAAAACTAGGAATTACAATGAGCAGTTCTTC.